The T cell receptor beta chain under discussion was sequenced for a study of T cell repertoires in cytomegalovirus infection (dated by TCRdb to between 2018 and 2020). In terms of the full investigation: The HLA type of each donor mattered for the analysis, because public TCR beta signatures pointed to carriage of CMV infection along with the matching HLA type. The full study reports these points: In both this cohort and an independent cohort of more than 350 donors, the cumulative frequency of public TCR beta family members distinguished carriers of CMV infection plus the relevant HLA type. In the ex vivo response, HLA-C-restricted CMV-specific TCR beta clonotypes were dominant, and in two of eight donors the single most frequent clonotype came from this HLA-C-restricted group.

Trimming at the junction amounts to 11 bases on V and 5 bases on J, and the germline ends lie 13 bases apart. Based on the germline V gene, the CDR1 and CDR2 sequences are MDHEN and SYDVKM. Taken from cysteine to phenylalanine, the CDR3 has 12 residues. Only the CDR3 portion is preserved as DNA: 36 bases, with reading frame beginning at the first base. Sequencing was performed on an Illumina HiSeq 1500. TCRdb trimmed public reads at Q25 via fastp, called clones via MiXCR and kept in-frame beta chains. A single entry per CDR3 protein holds the most common genes and DNA from its merged rows. In this sample the table shows about 600,000 distinct CDR3 sequences, roughly a quarter of which occur a single time. Roughly 8% of the sample belongs to the ten largest clones. Points on this clonotype: Its antigen target is currently unknown. Base qualities are missing; no much larger clone stands one base away.

Sequenced: CD8+ T cells from PBMCs. Here the chain combines TRBV28 and TRBJ2-1; matching of 5 bases hints at TRBD1 as the D gene. The TCR comes from a human donor in good health (CMV status not recorded). Some clones in this sample may be carry-over from other donors' samples. The sequenced DNA is TGTGCCGCCTGGGGCTACAACAATGAGCAGTTCTTC. This sequence encodes CAAWGYNNEQFF.